These T cell receptor beta chains were read from a single sample in a study of OX40 agonist ivuxolimab in advanced cancers. Assay: immunoSEQ multiplex PCR; the TCRdb copy retains only in-frame clones and omits some. The sample has more than 13,000 clones; roughly 90% are singletons. The starting material was CD4+ or CD8+ T cells sorted from blood, obtained in a trial of the OX40 agonist ivuxolimab. These receptors all come from an adult with an advanced solid tumor such as melanoma, head and neck, liver or kidney cancer. Both conserved end residues are part of each CDR3. D genes are given only for firm matches. Part of the rows lack a size; the others show once, few, many or a class for expanded clones.

TRBV5-6	TRBJ2-5	.	once	TGTGCCAGCAGCCCTGACAGTTACCAAGAGACCCAGTACTTC	CASSPDSYQETQYF
TRBV10-3	TRBJ2-7	.	.	TGTGCCATCAGTGAGGGAGGCTGGCAGAACTACGAGCAGTACTTC	CAISEGGWQNYEQYF
TRBV2	TRBJ2-5	TRBD2	.	TGTGCCAGCGGTTCTGTCGCGGGGGGGCTTGAAGAGACCCAGTACTTC	CASGSVAGGLEETQYF
TRBV6-5	TRBJ1-2	TRBD1	.	TGTGCCAGCAGTTACTCGAGGGGGCCAGGGGGCTACACCTTC	CASSYSRGPGGYTF
TRBV18	TRBJ1-2	.	few	TGTGCCAGCTCACCACCGGGGAAATGGTCTCATGGCTACACCTTC	CASSPPGKWSHGYTF
TRBV13	TRBJ2-5	.	.	TGTGCCAGCAGCTTAGTTGCAGGAGAAGAGACCCAGTACTTC	CASSLVAGEETQYF
TRBV19	TRBJ1-2	TRBD1	.	TGTGCCAGTAGTATAACCGCCGGCCGGACAGGGTCCTACCTCGGGTATGGCTACACCTTC	CASSITAGRTGSYLGYGYTF
TRBV15	TRBJ2-3	TRBD1	.	TGTGCCACCAGCCGAGGGACAGGGGGCGCAGATACGCAGTATTTT	CATSRGTGGADTQYF
TRBV30	TRBJ1-2	TRBD1	.	TGTGCCTGGAGTTTGGGACAGGGGGCTGGTGGCTACACCTTC	CAWSLGQGAGGYTF
TRBV9	TRBJ2-3	TRBD2	.	TGTGCCAGCAGCACGGGGACTAGAGATACGCAGTATTTT	CASSTGTRDTQYF